The 21 T cell receptor beta chains below all came from one sample that was sequenced in a study of prognosis after radiotherapy for stage I lung cancer. From genomic DNA, two-round multiplex PCR was used to amplify TCR beta CDR3. The first round of PCR was done with primers that matched each TRBV and TRBJ gene. TCRdb reprocessed the multiplex PCR reads via MiXCR and lists one record per CDR3 protein. The repertoire includes roughly 32,000 distinct CDR3 sequences, about 40% of them detected once, and approximately 15% sits in the top ten. Sequencing used PBMCs, obtained before or after stereotactic body radiation therapy (not recorded which). The receptors here all came from a donor over 45 with non-small cell lung cancer.

As regards this clonotype: A far larger clone is a single base away, which makes a read error likely. The rearrangement uses TRBV6-2 or TRBV6-3 and TRBJ2-3; the match to TRBD2 covers 9 bases. The CDR3 spans 16 residues. From germline, CDR1 is MNHEY and CDR2 SVGEGT. CDR3 nucleotides: TGTGCCAGCAGTGACTCTGGCGGGGGGGCCGTAGGTACGCAGTATTTT. This codes for CASSDSGGGAVGTQYF.

The chain links TRBV4-1 to TRBJ2-7; TRBD2 matches 8 bases. Germline V gene data show CDR1 as MGHRA and CDR2 as YSYEKL. This CDR3 spans 17 amino acids. V was clipped by 4 bases and J by 0 bases; unmatched bases: 11. CDR3 residues: CASSPSPDGGDSYEQYF. CDR3 nucleotides: TGCGCCAGCAGCCCCTCTCCTGACGGGGGGGACTCCTACGAGCAGTACTTC.

Worth noting for this clonotype: A far larger clone is just one base off, so this is likely a read error. The chain joins TRBV6-2 or TRBV6-3 to TRBJ2-5; D may correspond to TRBD1 or TRBD2 (6 bases each). CDR3 length: 18 amino acids. Germline CDR1 is MNHEY and CDR2 is SVGEGT. The CDR3 bases are TGTGCCAGCACCTCACCTCTTGACAGGTCCCTAGGCGGGGAGACCAAGTACTTC. Its translation is CASTSPLDRSLGGETKYF.

The J gene is TRBJ2-1, the V gene TRBV5-1; 13 bases line up with TRBD2. Germline-derived CDR1 and CDR2 are SGHRS and YFSETQ. Losses at the gene ends were 7 bases for V and 7 bases for J; bases not matched to a gene: 11. CDR3 size: 16 residues. CDR3 coding DNA: TGCGCCAGCGGCTACGGACTAGCGGGAGCTGGGAATGAGCAGTTCTTC. Its translation is CASGYGLAGAGNEQFF.

At least ten counts were recorded for this clonotype. The rearrangement joins TRBV20-1 to TRBJ1-5; weak D call: TRBD1 (6 bases). The CDR3 runs to 17 residues. Germline V gene sequence: CDR1 DFQATT, CDR2 SNEGSKA (reference sequence). V gave up 0 bases and J gave up 0 bases, with 15 bases separating them. The CDR3 region is CSARDLQGLGSNQPQHF. The CDR3 DNA sequence: TGCAGTGCTAGAGATCTACAGGGATTGGGTAGCAATCAGCCCCAGCATTTT.

This clonotype was found many times. The rearrangement joins TRBV27 to TRBJ1-1, with D tentatively TRBD1 (5 bases). V lost 11 bases to trimming and J lost 1 base, with 17 bases between them. The CDR3 is made up of 14 amino acids. From germline, CDR1 is MNHEY and CDR2 SMNVEV (reference sequence). The CDR3 sequence is CASSGRQKNTEAFF. The CDR3 bases are TGTGCCTCCTCAGGGCGGCAGAAGAACACTGAAGCTTTCTTT.

The gene calls are TRBV2 and TRBJ2-1; 7 bases map to TRBD2. Trimming at V came to 5 bases and at J to 2 bases, leaving 6 bases not matched to a gene. The germline CDR1 and CDR2 sequences are SNHLY and FYNNEI. The CDR3 is 15 residues long. The CDR3 sequence: CASSTTGGTYNEQFF. In nucleotides, the CDR3 is TGTGCCAGCAGTACTACCGGGGGGACCTACAATGAGCAGTTCTTC.

Details on this clonotype: One junction end disagrees with the germline gene, perhaps due to a read error. The V gene is TRBV6-4, the J gene TRBJ2-1; D uncertain. This CDR3 contains 14 residues. Germline V gene lookup returns CDR1 MRHNA and CDR2 SNTAGT. CDR3 DNA sequence: TGTTCCAGCAGTGACTCTGCGGAATACAATGAGCATTTCTTC. Translation: CSSSDSAEYNEHFF.

This clonotype was counted at least ten times. The chain combines TRBV5-5 with TRBJ2-1; 7 bases line up with TRBD1. Germline V gives CDR1 SGHKS, CDR2 YYEKEE (reference sequence). With V trimmed by 0 bases and J by 0 bases, 12 bases remained unmatched. The CDR3 is 19 amino acids. This chain's CDR3 is CASSLGVKRAGGSYNEQFF. DNA for the CDR3: TGTGCCAGCAGCTTGGGAGTCAAACGTGCAGGGGGCTCCTACAATGAGCAGTTCTTC.

Judged by abundance, this clonotype is medium-sized. V is TRBV6-1 and J is TRBJ1-2; possible D gene TRBD1, 6 bases. Germline assignment: CDR1 MNHNS and CDR2 SASEGT. V was pared by 7 bases and J by 4 bases, with 13 bases between. The CDR3 contains 13 residues. CDR3: CASTRQGIYGYTF. The CDR3 DNA follows: TGTGCCAGCACCCGGCAGGGGATCTATGGCTACACCTTC.

Ten or more counts support this clonotype. At one boundary the junction diverges from the germline segment, which might be a read error. The gene calls are TRBV6-1 and TRBJ1-5; 7 bases align to TRBD1. CDR1 is MNHNS, CDR2 SASEGT, per germline. There are 14 residues in the CDR3. The CDR3 sequence: CASRRDSTNQPQHF. As DNA, the CDR3 is TGTGCCAGCAGGAGGGACAGTACTAATCAGCCTCAGCATTTT.

This clonotype was seen repeatedly, ten times or more. The rearrangement joins TRBV20-1 to TRBJ2-7, with 7 bases aligning to TRBD1. From germline, CDR1 is DFQATT and CDR2 SNEGSKA (reference sequence). The length of the CDR3 is 16 residues. The V segment lost 0 bases and the J segment 3 bases; nucleotides outside the gene matches: 11. The CDR3 spells CSARDPNRGAHYEQYF. In nucleotides, the CDR3 is TGCAGTGCTAGAGATCCAAACAGGGGTGCCCACTACGAGCAGTACTTC.

This chain uses TRBV5-1 with TRBJ2-1; 7 bases match TRBD2. V was clipped by 6 bases and J by 0 bases; unmatched bases: 15. Per germline, CDR1 SGHRS and CDR2 YFSETQ. The CDR3 loop spans 18 amino acids. CDR3: CASIPSPGEGNSYNEQFF. The CDR3 DNA is TGCGCCAGCATACCCTCTCCGGGGGAGGGTAACTCCTACAATGAGCAGTTCTTC.

This clonotype was counted at least ten times. At one end, the junction sequence differs from germline, possibly due to a read error. This sequence joins TRBV7-2 and TRBJ1-4; D may be TRBD1 (6 bases). The V gene's germline CDR1 is SGHTA and CDR2 FQGNSA. The CDR3 runs to 14 residues. The CDR3 loop is CAGSLRGGNEKLFF. The CDR3 DNA is TGTGCCGGCAGCTTAAGGGGGGGTAATGAAAAACTGTTTTTT.

The table lists this clonotype with many counts. The germline gene is not matched at one end of the junction; a read error may be the cause. V gene TRBV30 combines with J gene TRBJ1-1; D might be TRBD1 (6 bases). The CDR3 covers 16 residues. Germline V lookup: CDR1 GTSNPN, CDR2 SVGIG (reference sequence). CDR3 in DNA: TGTGCCCGGAGGGGGAATTACAGGGATTCTCAAGGCAAAGCTTTCTTT. Translating gives CARRGNYRDSQGKAFF.

This clonotype was detected ten times or more. This sequence joins TRBV9 and TRBJ2-3; possible D gene TRBD2, 6 bases. V lost 2 bases and J lost 4, with 14 bases in between. The germline V gene encodes CDR1 SGDLS and CDR2 YYNGEE. The CDR3 contains 15 residues. CDR3 sequence (DNA): TGTGCCAGCAGCGTTCGGAGGGATTTGGCAGATACGCAGTATTTT. It codes for CASSVRRDLADTQYF.

In its sample, this clonotype is large. The V and J genes are TRBV11-2 and TRBJ1-6; D gene unclear. CDR3 length equals 12 residues. V dropped 0 bases and J dropped 6 bases, with 0 bases sitting between them. The germline V gene encodes CDR1 SGHAT and CDR2 FQNNGV. The CDR3 is CASSLDNSPLHF. CDR3 DNA sequence: TGTGCCAGCAGCTTAGATAATTCACCCCTCCACTTT.

V and J are TRBV5-4 and TRBJ1-2; TRBD1 aligns across 11 bases. The V gene end was trimmed by 4 bases and the J gene end by 4 bases; junction bases not matched to a gene: 3. Germline CDR1 and CDR2: SGHNT and YYREEE (reference sequence). The CDR3 length is 14 residues. CDR3 nucleotide sequence: TGTGCCAGCAGCCGGGACAGGGGGACCTATGGCTACACCTTC. Residues: CASSRDRGTYGYTF.

Worth noting for this clonotype: This may come from a read error, since a much larger clone is one base off. The CDR3 spells CASSLAGLTVGGGDTQYF. The CDR3 nucleotides read TGTGCCAGCAGCTTAGCCGGTTTGACAGTGGGAGGCGGAGATACGCAGTATTTT. The V gene is TRBV7-6, the J gene TRBJ2-3; a possible D gene is TRBD2 (6 bases). The CDR3 totals 18 residues. V lost 0 bases and J 5 bases, leaving 21 bases between the germline ends. From germline, CDR1 is SGHVS and CDR2 FNYEAQ.

This clonotype ranks as medium-sized (0.01 to 0.1%). The chain recombines TRBV11-2 with TRBJ1-6; D remains ambiguous. This CDR3 has 17 residues. Trimming pared 6 bases from V and 8 bases from J, leaving 23 bases between. The germline V gene has CDR1 SGHAT and CDR2 FQNNGV. This CDR3 reads CASSPSAQVGPHSPLHF. The CDR3 DNA is TGTGCCAGCAGTCCCAGCGCCCAGGTGGGCCCCCATTCACCCCTCCACTTT.

V gene TRBV9 combines with J gene TRBJ2-2, with 7 bases that match TRBD1. The germline V gene has CDR1 SGDLS and CDR2 YYNGEE. V dropped 5 bases and J dropped 7; count of bases not matched to a gene: 8. The CDR3 totals 14 residues. The CDR3 spells CASRTGQINGELFF. CDR3 in DNA: TGTGCCAGCAGAACGGGACAGATTAACGGGGAGCTGTTTTTT.